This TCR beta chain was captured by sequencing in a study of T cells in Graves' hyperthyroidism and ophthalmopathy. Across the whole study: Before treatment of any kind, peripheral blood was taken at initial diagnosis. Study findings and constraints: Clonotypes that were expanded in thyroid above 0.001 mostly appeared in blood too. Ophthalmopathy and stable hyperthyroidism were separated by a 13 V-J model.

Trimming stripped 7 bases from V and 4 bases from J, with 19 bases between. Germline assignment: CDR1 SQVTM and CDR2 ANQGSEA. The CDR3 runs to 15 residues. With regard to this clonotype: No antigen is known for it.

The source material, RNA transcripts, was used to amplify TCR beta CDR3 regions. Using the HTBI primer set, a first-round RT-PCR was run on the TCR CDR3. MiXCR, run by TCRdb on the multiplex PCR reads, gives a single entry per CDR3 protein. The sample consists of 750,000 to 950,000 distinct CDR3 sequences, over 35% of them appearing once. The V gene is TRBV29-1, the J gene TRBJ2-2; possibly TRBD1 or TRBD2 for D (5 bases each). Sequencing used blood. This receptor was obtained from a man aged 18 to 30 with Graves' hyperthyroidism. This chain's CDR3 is CSALGLGVLTGELFF. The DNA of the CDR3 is TGCAGCGCCCTTGGATTGGGGGTCCTCACCGGGGAGCTGTTTTTT.